This T cell receptor (beta chain) was documented in a study of T cell responses to AZD1222 COVID-19 vaccine. Study-wide points: Baseline antibody screening turned up just a handful of seropositive AZD1222 recipients.

The data were produced by immunoSEQ multiplex PCR, yet TCRdb's version contains in-frame clones alone and is incomplete. The sample lists 150,000 to 200,000 clones, 80% to 90% occurring once. The analysis combined second doses at about 4 or about 12 weeks. Trimming left V 4 bases short and J 4 bases short, with 12 bases between. Germline loops: CDR1 LGHDT, CDR2 YNNKEL (reference sequence). This CDR3 spans 14 amino acids. Concerning this clone itself: Its matching antigen is unknown.

This TCR was recovered from an adult who received the AZD1222 COVID-19 vaccine. Sequencing used peripheral blood, obtained 28 days after the second AZD1222 dose. This chain uses TRBV3-1 (or the pseudogene TRBV3-2) with TRBJ2-3, with D uncertain. CDR3 bases: TGTGCCAGCAGCCTAAATACCATTCCAGATACGCAGTATTTT. This sequence encodes CASSLNTIPDTQYF.